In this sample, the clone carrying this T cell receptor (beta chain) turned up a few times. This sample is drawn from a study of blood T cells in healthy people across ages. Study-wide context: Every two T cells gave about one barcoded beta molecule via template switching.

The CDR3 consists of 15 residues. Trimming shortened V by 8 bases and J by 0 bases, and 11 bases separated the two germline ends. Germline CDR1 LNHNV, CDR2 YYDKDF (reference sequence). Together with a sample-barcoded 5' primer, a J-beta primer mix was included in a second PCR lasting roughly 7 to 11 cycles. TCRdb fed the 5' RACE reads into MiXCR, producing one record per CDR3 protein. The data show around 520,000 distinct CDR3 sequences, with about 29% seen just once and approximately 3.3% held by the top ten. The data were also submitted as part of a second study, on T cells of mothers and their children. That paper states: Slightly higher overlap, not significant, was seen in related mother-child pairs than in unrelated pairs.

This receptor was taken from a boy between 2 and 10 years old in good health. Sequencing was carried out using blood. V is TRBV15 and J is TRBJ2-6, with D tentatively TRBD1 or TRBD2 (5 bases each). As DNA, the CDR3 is TGTGCCACCGGGACGGATCACTCTGGGGCCAACGTCCTGACTTTC. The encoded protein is CATGTDHSGANVLTF. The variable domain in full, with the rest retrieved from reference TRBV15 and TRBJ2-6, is DAMVIQNPRYQVTQFGKPVTLSCSQTLNHNVMYWYQQKSSQAPKLLFHYYDKDFNNEADTPDNFQSRRPNTSFCFLDIRSPGLGDTAMYLCATGTDHSGANVLTFGAGSRLTVL.